These T cell receptor beta chains were read from a single sample in a study of cytomegalovirus exposure and HLA in healthy donors. TCRdb keeps only in-frame clones here, not all; method: immunoSEQ multiplex PCR. This table holds around 260,000 clones, about nine tenths found once. What was sequenced was PBMCs. The receptor set was obtained from a woman in her 30s in good health and CMV-seronegative. Both conserved end residues are part of each CDR3. D genes are given only for firm matches. Size tells how often a clone was seen (once, few, many) or the class of an expanded clone, and some rows leave it out.

J,V,D,size,DNA,CDR3
TRBJ1-2,TRBV28,-,-,TGTGCCAGCAGTACCGGGACATCCGGCTACACCTTC,CASSTGTSGYTF
TRBJ1-5,TRBV6-5,-,-,TGTGCCAGCAGTTACCGAAGGGGGGATCAGCCCCAGCATTTT,CASSYRRGDQPQHF
TRBJ2-1,TRBV2,TRBD1,-,TGTGCCAGCGGGGGACAGGGCCTCTACAATGAGCAGTTCTTC,CASGGQGLYNEQFF
TRBJ1-3,TRBV2,-,-,TGTGCCAGCACCCGAGGCAGGGAGCCTGGAAACACCATATATTTT,CASTRGREPGNTIYF
TRBJ1-5,TRBV27,-,-,TGTGCCAGCAGTTTGAGTCGAGGGTCGAATCAGCCCCAGCATTTT,CASSLSRGSNQPQHF
TRBJ2-1,TRBV5-4,TRBD2,-,TGTGCCAGCAGCTTGGCCCAAGGGACTAGTTTAAATGAGCAGTTCTTC,CASSLAQGTSLNEQFF
TRBJ2-7,TRBV6-5,TRBD2,-,TGTGCCAGCAGAAGAGGACTAGCGGGACCCTACGAGCAGTACTTC,CASRRGLAGPYEQYF
TRBJ2-3,TRBV27,-,-,TGTGCCAGCAGTTTATCTCCTCCCGCGGGAATCACAGATACGCAGTATTTT,CASSLSPPAGITDTQYF
TRBJ1-1,TRBV7-2,-,-,TGTGCCAGCAGCTTACACCCCTCGAGCACTGAAGCTTTCTTT,CASSLHPSSTEAFF
TRBJ2-7,TRBV30,TRBD1,-,TGTGCCTGGAGTGGACAGGGGTACGAGCAGTACTTC,CAWSGQGYEQYF
TRBJ2-3,TRBV7-9,-,-,TGTGCCAGCAGCCAAGTGGGTGTCACAGATACGCAGTATTTT,CASSQVGVTDTQYF
TRBJ2-1,TRBV4-2,-,-,TGTGCCAGCAGCCAAGGAGGGGCAGGCTATGAGCAGTTCTTC,CASSQGGAGYEQFF
TRBJ1-2,TRBV18,TRBD1,-,TGTGCCAGCTCAATCCAGGGGGCCCACTATGGCTACACCTTC,CASSIQGAHYGYTF
TRBJ1-4,TRBV11-3,TRBD1,-,TGTGCCAGCAGCATCAGACAGGGGGCTTTTGGTGAAAAACTGTTTTTT,CASSIRQGAFGEKLFF
TRBJ2-3,TRBV7-2,-,-,TGTGCCAGCACGCACACAGATACGCAGTATTTT,CASTHTDTQYF
TRBJ2-1,TRBV5-1,-,-,TGCGCCAGCAGCTTCCGCGAGAGCTCCTACAATGAGCAGTTCTTC,CASSFRESSYNEQFF
TRBJ2-1,TRBV5-5,TRBD2,-,TGTGCCAGCAGCTCTACTTCCGGGACTAGCGGGGGCCTTTGGAAGCAGTTCTTC,CASSSTSGTSGGLWKQFF
TRBJ2-7,TRBV7-8,-,-,TGTGCCAGCAGCTACGCACGGGGCTACGAGCAGTACTTC,CASSYARGYEQYF
TRBJ2-7,TRBV5-1,TRBD2,-,TGCGCCAGCAGGCCTGGACTAGCGGGAACCTACGAGCAGTACTTC,CASRPGLAGTYEQYF
TRBJ1-4,TRBV7-2,-,-,TGTGCCAGCAGCTTAGAGTACCAGGGTGGTTGGGAAAAACTGTTTTTT,CASSLEYQGGWEKLFF
TRBJ2-2,TRBV20-1,-,-,TGCAGTGCTCCGTGGTACGGGGAGCTGTTTTTT,CSAPWYGELFF
TRBJ2-1,TRBV4-3,TRBD2,-,TGCGCCAGCAGCCAAGATCCTGCTAGCGGGAGTTTCCACAATGAGCAGTTCTTC,CASSQDPASGSFHNEQFF
TRBJ2-7,TRBV2,TRBD1,-,TGTGCCAGCAGAGCCGACGGGACAGGGGGCGAGCAGTACTTC,CASRADGTGGEQYF
TRBJ1-2,TRBV6-5,-,few,TGTGCCAGCAGTGATTCCAACTATGGCTACACCTTC,CASSDSNYGYTF
TRBJ2-7,TRBV5-1,TRBD1,-,TGCGCCAGCAGTAACGGGACAGGGTTCGACGAGCAGTACTTC,CASSNGTGFDEQYF
TRBJ2-7,TRBV28,TRBD2,-,TGTGCCAGCAGTCCCCCTCTAGCGGGGACCTACGAGCAGTACTTC,CASSPPLAGTYEQYF
TRBJ2-3,TRBV4-1,-,-,TGCGCCAGCAGCCAAGATGGAGGCGGAGGTCCCACAGATACGCAGTATTTT,CASSQDGGGGPTDTQYF
TRBJ1-1,TRBV20-1,-,-,TGCAGTGCTCCCGGGCAGGGACGAGCTTTCTTT,CSAPGQGRAFF
TRBJ2-2,TRBV5-6,-,few,TGTGCCAGCAGCTTGTCAGGGGTCACCGGGGAGCTGTTTTTT,CASSLSGVTGELFF
TRBJ1-5,TRBV28,TRBD1,-,TGTGCCAGCACACAGGGGGGAAGCAATCAGCCCCAGCATTTT,CASTQGGSNQPQHF
TRBJ2-1,TRBV27,TRBD2,-,TGTGCCAGCAGTTTGGGAAGACTAGCGGGAGGCTACAATGAGCAGTTCTTC,CASSLGRLAGGYNEQFF
TRBJ1-1,TRBV7-9,-,-,TGTGCCAGCAGCACCCTTATGGTCAGGGCTTTCTTT,CASSTLMVRAFF
TRBJ2-1,TRBV7-2,TRBD1,-,TGTGCCAGCAGCTTAAGGACAGGACGCTATGGTGAGCAGTTCTTC,CASSLRTGRYGEQFF
TRBJ2-7,TRBV27,TRBD1,-,TGTGCCAGCAGTTTGACAGGGGGCTACCACGAGCAGTACTTC,CASSLTGGYHEQYF
TRBJ2-3,TRBV9,TRBD1,-,TGTGCCAGCAGCGTAGTTCCGACAGGGGGCGCTGAGCCGCAGTATTTT,CASSVVPTGGAEPQYF
TRBJ2-7,TRBV7-8,-,-,TGTGCCAGCAGCATTAGCTGGGACTTCTTCTACGAGCAGTACTTC,CASSISWDFFYEQYF
TRBJ2-3,TRBV6-5,-,-,TGTGCCAGCAGTTACGAGTCTAGCCGCACAGATACGCAGTATTTT,CASSYESSRTDTQYF
TRBJ2-7,TRBV2,-,-,TGTGCCAGCAGCGTGCTGGCATCCGAGCAGTACTTC,CASSVLASEQYF
TRBJ1-5,TRBV6-6,-,-,TGTGCCAGCAGAGTGGAGAATCTGGAGGGTCAGCCCCAGCATTTT,CASRVENLEGQPQHF
TRBJ1-5,TRBV7-8,-,-,TGTGCCAGCAGCTTAGCCATACATAGACAGGCCAATCAGCCCCAGCATTTT,CASSLAIHRQANQPQHF
TRBJ2-3,TRBV7-3,-,-,TGTGCCAGCAGCCTTCAATTCGGGACCGGGCCAGATACGCAGTATTTT,CASSLQFGTGPDTQYF
TRBJ1-1,TRBV9,TRBD1,-,TGTGCCAGCAGCGTATTGTCAGGGGGGAACACTGAAGCTTTCTTT,CASSVLSGGNTEAFF
TRBJ1-5,TRBV4-3,TRBD1,-,TGCGCCAGCAGCCAAGATCGTGAGGGGGCCGGTCAGCCCCAGCATTTT,CASSQDREGAGQPQHF
TRBJ2-1,TRBV7-7,-,-,TGTGCCAGCAGCTTTGGGACCGACAATAGTGAGCAGTTCTTC,CASSFGTDNSEQFF
TRBJ2-7,TRBV5-1,TRBD1,-,TGCGCCAGCAGCTCCGGGACAGGGCGTGACGAGCAGTACTTC,CASSSGTGRDEQYF